These 32 T cell receptor beta chains originate from one sample sequenced in a study of T-cell reconstitution after alpha-beta-depleted transplantation in children. This sample's TCRbeta library carried unique molecular identifier barcodes. TCRdb analysed the PCR reads with MiXCR anew, one entry per CDR3 protein. The sample shows 250,000 to 300,000 distinct CDR3 sequences, 11% of them seen only once. The sequenced sample was peripheral blood, obtained 180 days after TCRalphabeta/CD19-depleted stem cell transplant. The receptor source for this set is a male patient aged 2-15 years who had a stem cell transplant for chronic granulomatous disease, so the T cells may come from the graft donor.

This clonotype was counted only a few times. The chain joins TRBV3-1 to TRBJ2-1; perhaps D is TRBD1 or TRBD2 (5 bases each). Germline assignment: CDR1 LGHDT and CDR2 YNNKEL (reference sequence). V lost 6 bases and J lost 9, with 21 bases in between. The CDR3 is 15 amino acids. The CDR3 region has the DNA TGTGCCAGCAGTCAGCTGGCTAGGGCTGGGGGTGAGCAGTTCTTC. Translated: CASSQLARAGGEQFF.

Ten or more counts support this clonotype. CDR3 in amino acids: CASSEYDSQFF. DNA for the CDR3: TGTGCCAGCAGTGAATACGACTCGCAGTTCTTC. The rearrangement links TRBV2 to TRBJ2-1; D gene ambiguous. The CDR3 contains 11 residues. V shed 2 bases and J shed 12 bases, with 8 bases lying between them. Germline V gene lookup returns CDR1 SNHLY and CDR2 FYNNEI.

At least ten counts were recorded for this clonotype. V usage is TRBV20-1 and J usage is TRBJ2-2, with 14 bases aligning to TRBD2. The CDR3 runs 14 residues. Trimming removed 3 bases from V and 8 bases from J; junction bases left unmatched: 2. Germline V gives CDR1 DFQATT, CDR2 SNEGSKA (reference sequence). The CDR3 nucleotides read TGCAGTGCTAGGGGACTAGCGGGAGTTGGGGAGCTGTTTTTT. Amino acids: CSARGLAGVGELFF.

In this sample, this clonotype turned up a few times. J is TRBJ2-7 and V is TRBV6-2 or TRBV6-3; 9 positions agree with TRBD1. The ends lost 11 bases at V and 4 bases at J; junction bases unmatched: 6. Germline lookup yields CDR1 MNHEY and CDR2 SVGEGT. The CDR3 is 12 amino acids. CDR3 in DNA: TGTGCCGGAAGGGACAGGGTGTACGAGCAGTACTTC. Protein sequence: CAGRDRVYEQYF.

This clonotype was detected many times. The chain employs TRBV7-3 and TRBJ2-2; 13 nucleotides agree with TRBD2. This CDR3 is 14 amino acids long. CDR1 SGHTA and CDR2 FQGTGA come from the germline V gene. The ends lost 5 bases at V and 11 bases at J; junction bases unmatched: 5. This CDR3 is CASSTSGGARELFF. As DNA, the CDR3 is TGTGCCAGCAGCACTAGCGGGGGGGCACGAGAGCTGTTTTTT.

Ten or more counts support this clonotype. The chain couples TRBV12-3 or TRBV12-4 to TRBJ1-5; D is ambiguous. Trimming cost V 5 bases and J 3 bases, with 5 bases left between them. This CDR3 comprises 12 residues. The CDR3 DNA is TGTGCCAGCAGTCCTTCCAATCAGCCCCAGCATTTT. It yields the protein CASSPSNQPQHF.

About this clonotype itself: Just one base apart from a much larger clone, this may be a read error. The CDR3 does not close with the conserved phenylalanine or tryptophan, likely indicating a read error. The chain carries TRBV5-8 and TRBJ2-1; a possible D gene is TRBD1 (8 bases). V shed 5 bases and J shed 12 bases, with 15 bases lying between them. Germline CDR1 reads SGHTS; CDR2 reads YDEGEE. The CDR3 totals 12 residues. The CDR3 spells CASREGGTGQFS. In DNA form, the CDR3 reads TGTGCCAGCAGGGAGGGAGGGACAGGGCAGTTCTCC.

This clonotype has at least ten counts. V gene TRBV12-3 or TRBV12-4 combines with J gene TRBJ2-5; no reliable D call. The germline V and J ends were trimmed by 7 bases and 2 bases, with 11 bases remaining between them. This CDR3 comprises 13 residues. The CDR3, as DNA: TGTGCCAGCAAATCGTCCCTACAAGAGACCCAGTACTTC. Translated, it gives CASKSSLQETQYF.

This clonotype was found many times. The rearrangement uses TRBV6-6 and TRBJ2-5; D is uncertain. Germline V gene data show CDR1 as MNHNY and CDR2 as SVGAGI (reference sequence). Trimming pared 2 bases from V and 3 bases from J, leaving 7 bases between. This CDR3 is built from 13 residues. CDR3 sequence: CASSYVGKETQYF. The CDR3 nucleotides read TGTGCCAGCAGTTACGTCGGTAAAGAGACCCAGTACTTC.

The table lists this clonotype with many counts. The rearrangement uses TRBV29-1 and TRBJ2-7; 8 bases match TRBD1. CDR1 and CDR2 from the germline V gene are SQVTM and ANQGSEA. The CDR3 runs 14 residues. J lost 2 bases, V lost 5 bases, and 8 bases had no gene match. In DNA, the CDR3 is TGCAGCGTTAGCTCCGGGACAGGAGCCTACGAGCAGTACTTC. It specifies CSVSSGTGAYEQYF.

This chain links TRBV19 with TRBJ2-7, with no clear D. Trimming left V 10 bases short and J 4 bases short, with 23 bases between. The germline V gene has CDR1 LNHDA and CDR2 SQIVND (reference sequence). This CDR3 comprises 15 residues. Here the CDR3 reads CATCKWAVPAYEQYF. The CDR3 DNA sequence: TGTGCCACCTGTAAATGGGCGGTCCCAGCGTACGAGCAGTACTTC.

The V call is TRBV20-1, the J call TRBJ2-5; 8 bases map to TRBD2. The germline CDR1 and CDR2 sequences are DFQATT and SNEGSKA (reference sequence). The CDR3 runs to 13 residues. The junction had 10 bases not matched to a gene; V was cut back by 6 bases and J by 7 bases. The CDR3 spells CSASKGLGGTQYF. The CDR3 DNA sequence: TGCAGTGCGTCAAAGGGACTAGGAGGGACCCAGTACTTC.

This clonotype was recorded many times. The V and J genes are TRBV29-1 and TRBJ2-2; D gene unclear. CDR1 is SQVTM and CDR2 is ANQGSEA in the germline V gene. The V and J ends lost 3 bases and 9 bases respectively, with 11 bases between them. CDR3 size: 12 residues. This chain's CDR3 is CSVEGHERELFF. In DNA, the CDR3 is TGCAGCGTTGAGGGCCACGAGAGGGAGCTGTTTTTT.

Many counts were recorded for this clonotype. The chain combines TRBV6-1 with TRBJ2-1; TRBD2 matches 10 bases. Germline values: CDR1 MNHNS, CDR2 SASEGT. V lost 2 bases, J lost 3 bases, and 4 bases stayed unmatched. CDR3 size: 16 residues. The DNA of the CDR3 is TGTGCCAGCAGTGAAAGGACTAGCGGCTTCTACAATGAGCAGTTCTTC. Protein: CASSERTSGFYNEQFF.

Many counts were recorded for this clonotype. V gene TRBV10-1 combines with J gene TRBJ2-2, with D tentatively TRBD2 (6 bases). CDR1 and CDR2 from the germline V gene are WNHNN and SYGVQD (reference sequence). The CDR3 has 15 amino acids. Trimming pared 8 bases from V and 4 bases from J, leaving 17 bases between. For the CDR3, the DNA is TGCGCCAGCCTACAAGCGGTAGCGGCCACCGGGGAGCTGTTTTTT. It codes for CASLQAVAATGELFF.

This clonotype appeared many times. CDR3 sequence: CASISTGRPMNEQFF. DNA for the CDR3: TGTGCCAGCATCTCGACGGGGCGCCCCATGAATGAGCAGTTCTTC. The genes are TRBV3-1 and TRBJ2-1; D possibly matches TRBD1 or TRBD2 (5 bases each). The V gene's germline CDR1 is LGHDT and CDR2 YNNKEL (reference sequence). The CDR3 length is 15 residues. Trimming shortened V by 7 bases and J by 7 bases, and 20 bases separated the two germline ends.

Notes on this clonotype: A read error may be the cause here, since a much bigger clone is one base away. The genes are TRBV5-1 and TRBJ2-1; 7 bases align to TRBD2. Germline V gene lookup returns CDR1 SGHRS and CDR2 YFSETQ. The CDR3 has 16 residues. The DNA of the CDR3 is TGCGCCAGCAGCTTGGCGGGCGGGAGATCCTACAATGAGCGGTTCTTC. It is translated as CASSLAGGRSYNERFF.

There are many counts of this clonotype. The J gene is TRBJ2-7, the V gene TRBV5-1; 9 nucleotides line up with TRBD2. V gave up 5 bases and J gave up 6 bases; unmatched junction bases: 9. The CDR3 is 14 amino acids. Germline V CDR1 and CDR2: SGHRS, YFSETQ. The chain's CDR3 is CASSRGGGATEQYF. CDR3 nucleotide sequence: TGCGCCAGCAGTCGGGGCGGGGGGGCTACCGAGCAGTACTTC.

This clonotype was recorded many times. The chain employs TRBV5-1 and TRBJ2-1; no definite D call. CDR3 length: 13 residues. Germline V gene lookup returns CDR1 SGHRS and CDR2 YFSETQ. Between the trimmed V and J ends, which lost 0 bases and 6 bases, there was a span of 7 bases. The CDR3 DNA reads as TGCGCCAGCAGCTTGGATGGCCCCAATGAGCAGTTCTTC. Translating gives CASSLDGPNEQFF.

This clonotype was seen many times. The chain employs TRBV7-2 and TRBJ2-7; 7 positions match TRBD2. The V gene end was trimmed by 0 bases and the J gene end by 3 bases; junction bases not matched to a gene: 8. Germline CDR1 reads SGHTA; CDR2 reads FQGNSA. The CDR3 sequence is 16 residues long. This chain's CDR3 is CASSLASGTTIYEQYF. The CDR3 bases are TGTGCCAGCAGCTTAGCGTCCGGGACTACCATCTACGAGCAGTACTTC.

This clonotype has more than one count but fewer than ten. V gene TRBV5-4 combines with J gene TRBJ2-2, with D perhaps TRBD1 or TRBD2 (6 bases each). Trimming took off 1 base at V and 0 bases at J, with 19 bases between the two ends. The germline CDR1 and CDR2 sequences are SGHNT and YYREEE (reference sequence). This CDR3 has 19 amino acids. The DNA for the CDR3 is TGTGCCAGCAGCTTGTTCTGGGGCCGGGGGCGATCGAACACCGGGGAGCTGTTTTTT. Translation: CASSLFWGRGRSNTGELFF.

This clonotype was counted at least ten times. This chain connects TRBV4-1 to TRBJ1-5, with 7 bases that match TRBD1. Germline trimming cut 0 bases from V and 2 bases from J; bases unmatched to any gene: 13. The CDR3 is 19 amino acids. The germline V gene encodes CDR1 MGHRA and CDR2 YSYEKL. CDR3 nucleotide sequence: TGCGCCAGCAGCCAAGATCAGGCCAGGGGGGGAAGAGGCAATCAGCCCCAGCATTTT. It specifies CASSQDQARGGRGNQPQHF.

This clonotype was detected ten times or more. This chain links TRBV11-2 with TRBJ2-1; no clear D gene. CDR1 SGHAT and CDR2 FQNNGV come from the germline V gene. The CDR3 loop spans 13 amino acids. V was trimmed by 5 bases and J by 7 bases, leaving 12 bases between them. The CDR3 sequence is CASSQPRRNEQFF. The DNA for the CDR3 is TGTGCCAGCAGCCAGCCCCGACGGAATGAGCAGTTCTTC.

Only a few counts were recorded for this clonotype. The V and J genes are TRBV18 and TRBJ2-1, with D possibly TRBD1 on 5 matching bases. There are 17 residues in the CDR3. V was shortened by 3 bases and J by 4 bases, with 19 bases between the two germline ends. CDR1 KGHSH and CDR2 LQKENI come from the germline V gene. As DNA, the CDR3 is TGTGCCAGCTCACCCCTGGGCAAGGCCGCAGGGTACAATGAGCAGTTCTTC. It encodes CASSPLGKAAGYNEQFF.

This clonotype was seen repeatedly, ten times or more. The V gene is TRBV7-2, the J gene TRBJ2-7, with TRBD2 matching over 10 bases. This CDR3 has 16 residues. Germline lookup yields CDR1 SGHTA and CDR2 FQGNSA. V shed 4 bases and J 6 bases; nucleotides not matched to a gene: 12. The CDR3 nucleotides are TGTGCCAGCAGCTCCGGCGGGCTAGCGGGAGTAAGCGAGCAGTACTTC. Its protein is CASSSGGLAGVSEQYF.

This clonotype was seen ten or more times. The chain uses TRBV7-2 and TRBJ2-1; unclear D gene. V was shortened by 6 bases and J by 0 bases, with 12 bases between the two germline ends. From germline, CDR1 is SGHTA and CDR2 FQGNSA. This CDR3 is 15 amino acids long. CDR3 coding DNA: TGTGCCAGCAGTGTGGAACCTTCCTCCTACAATGAGCAGTTCTTC. Protein product: CASSVEPSSYNEQFF.

The table lists this clonotype with many counts. CDR3 amino acids: CASSPRGTSNEQYF. Here the CDR3 DNA reads TGTGCCAGCTCACCTCGGGGGACCTCTAACGAGCAGTACTTC. This chain uses TRBV18 with TRBJ2-7; D perhaps matches TRBD2 (6 bases). The CDR3 sequence is 14 residues long. Germline CDR1 reads KGHSH; CDR2 reads LQKENI. V was shortened by 3 bases and J by 5 bases, with 14 bases between the two germline ends. Full variable domain (missing parts from reference TRBV18 and TRBJ2-7): NAGVMQNPRHLVRRRGQEARLRCSPMKGHSHVYWYRQLPEEGLKFMVYLQKENIIDESGMPKERFSAEFPKEGPSILRIQQVVRGDSAAYFCASSPRGTSNEQYFGPGTRLTVT.

Regarding this clonotype: This may be a read error, as it is one base from a much larger clone. This rearrangement joins TRBV5-1 to TRBJ2-7, with D possibly TRBD1 on 5 matching bases. The CDR3 has 17 amino acids. Germline CDR1 and CDR2: SGHRS and YFSETQ. The CDR3 here is CASSLVSGRTHSYEQSF. The CDR3 bases are TGCGCCAGCAGCTTGGTTTCAGGGCGGACACACTCCTACGAGCAGTCCTTC.

This clonotype was counted ten times or more. The rearrangement uses TRBV12-3 or TRBV12-4 and TRBJ2-2; D is ambiguous. Trimming took off 6 bases at V and 9 bases at J, with 8 bases between the two ends. The CDR3 totals 11 residues. The CDR3, as DNA: TGTGCCAGCAGAACAGTGCGGGAGCTGTTTTTT. Translating gives CASRTVRELFF.

The CDR3 nucleotides are TGCAGTGCTAGCCAAGGGAGTAACTCCTACAATGAGCAGTTCTTC. This encodes CSASQGSNSYNEQFF. This rearrangement joins TRBV20-1 to TRBJ2-1; D may be TRBD2 (5 bases). The CDR3 is 15 residues long. Germline CDR1 is DFQATT and CDR2 is SNEGSKA (reference sequence). Trimming removed 3 bases at V and 0 bases at J, with 12 bases between.

In its sample, this clonotype was seen many times. The rearrangement joins TRBV10-1 to TRBJ2-2; 8 positions agree with TRBD2. The CDR3 runs 15 residues. Germline lookup yields CDR1 WNHNN and CDR2 SYGVQD (reference sequence). V trimming: 4 bases; J trimming: 5 bases; junction bases outside the gene matches: 6. CDR3 loop: CASSVSGGGTGELFF. DNA for the CDR3: TGCGCCAGCAGTGTGTCGGGAGGGGGTACCGGGGAGCTGTTTTTT.

To note about this clonotype: Given a much more abundant clone one base away, this may be a read error. The chain couples TRBV3-1 to TRBJ2-6; 9 bases are shared with TRBD2. The germline V gene encodes CDR1 LGHDT and CDR2 YNNKEL (reference sequence). This CDR3 is built from 17 residues. CDR3 protein: CACSQESSGTGANVLTF. CDR3 bases: TGTGCCTGCAGCCAAGAGTCTAGCGGGACTGGGGCCAACGTCCTGACTTTC.